Each of the 28 T cell receptor beta chains below was sequenced from the same sample in a study of early T cells in non-severe SARS-CoV-2 infection. Using its own MiXCR run on the 5' RACE reads, TCRdb lists one record per CDR3 protein. Among tens of thousands of distinct CDR3 sequences, 9% to 15% were seen once, and the ten largest hold about 2.7%. The sequences come from whole blood, collected at baseline. Source of these receptors: an adult who was a healthcare worker with PCR-confirmed SARS-CoV-2 infection or an uninfected control (not recorded which).

The table lists this clonotype with a few counts. V is TRBV5-1 and J is TRBJ2-1, with TRBD2 identical over 11 bases. CDR1 is SGHRS, CDR2 YFSETQ, per germline. After removal of 4 bases from V and 9 bases from J, the junction contained 12 bases not matched to a gene. This CDR3 comprises 16 residues. For the CDR3, the DNA is TGCGCCAGCAGCCAACAACCGACTAGCGGGGAGGGTGAGCAGTTCTTC. Its protein product is CASSQQPTSGEGEQFF.

This CDR3 reads CASSEYYRRSGELFF. The CDR3 coding sequence is TGTGCCAGCAGTGAATATTATCGGCGGTCCGGGGAGCTGTTTTTT. The chain combines TRBV6-2 or TRBV6-3 with TRBJ2-2; D is ambiguous. The germline V gene encodes CDR1 MNHEY and CDR2 SVGEGT. The CDR3 sequence is 15 residues long. V shed 5 bases and J shed 6 bases, with 16 bases lying between them.

V and J are TRBV25-1 and TRBJ2-5, with D perhaps matching TRBD2 (6 bases). The germline V and J ends were trimmed by 1 base and 4 bases, with 13 bases remaining between them. The CDR3 covers 15 residues. Germline V CDR1 and CDR2: MGHDK, SYGVNS. CDR3 nucleotide sequence: TGTGCCAGCAGTGAATTAGCCGGGGGAGGAGAGACCCAGTACTTC. Translation: CASSELAGGGETQYF.

This clonotype was seen many times. The V call is TRBV6-1, the J call TRBJ2-2, with a weak D call TRBD1 (6 bases). Trimming removed 4 bases from V and 4 bases from J, with 10 bases in between. The CDR3 loop spans 14 amino acids. Germline lookup yields CDR1 MNHNS and CDR2 SASEGT. DNA for the CDR3: TGTGCCAGCAGTGCACAGGGAACCACCGGGGAGCTGTTTTTT. Encoded protein: CASSAQGTTGELFF.

CDR3: CSPLLTPANEQFF. The CDR3 region has the DNA TGCAGCCCTTTACTTACTCCAGCCAATGAGCAGTTCTTC. This rearrangement joins TRBV29-1 to TRBJ2-1; D is undetermined. V lost 8 bases to trimming and J lost 6 bases, with 17 bases between them. The CDR3 runs to 13 residues. Germline V gives CDR1 SQVTM, CDR2 ANQGSEA.

V and J are TRBV12-3 or TRBV12-4 and TRBJ2-3, with D perhaps TRBD2 (6 bases). This CDR3 comprises 15 residues. V lost 2 bases, J lost 1 base, and 10 bases lay in between. The CDR3 region is CASSLQSGRTDTQYF. The CDR3 region has the DNA TGTGCCAGCAGTTTACAGAGCGGGCGCACAGATACGCAGTATTTT.

This clonotype was seen only a few times. The genes are TRBV5-1 and TRBJ1-2; a weak D match, TRBD1 (5 bases). V was pared by 0 bases and J by 7 bases, with 10 bases between. Germline values: CDR1 SGHRS, CDR2 YFSETQ. The CDR3 extends over 13 amino acids. CDR3 region: CASSLGQGLGYTF. CDR3 coding DNA: TGCGCCAGCAGCTTGGGGCAGGGCCTTGGCTACACCTTC.

The rearrangement joins TRBV7-8 to TRBJ1-1, with D tentatively TRBD1 (6 bases). Germline lookup yields CDR1 SGHVS and CDR2 FQNEAQ. There are 16 residues in the CDR3. Trimming shortened V by 6 bases and J by 1 base, and 18 bases separated the two germline ends. The CDR3 reads CASRLQGDRTNTEAFF. CDR3 sequence (DNA): TGTGCCAGCAGATTACAGGGAGATCGGACGAACACTGAAGCTTTCTTT.

The chain links TRBV7-3 to TRBJ2-1, with a tentative D call TRBD2 (6 bases). The CDR3 extends over 16 amino acids. CDR1 is SGHTA, CDR2 FQGTGA, per germline. V was trimmed by 5 bases and J by 6 bases, leaving 20 bases between them. The DNA of the CDR3 is TGTGCCAGCAGCCAATCAGGAGGGCAGTACGGCAATGAGCAGTTCTTC. Translation gives CASSQSGGQYGNEQFF.

In its sample, this clonotype was seen a few times. The CDR3: CASRQGKGSGYYEQYF. CDR3 coding DNA: TGTGCCAGCAGACAGGGGAAGGGGAGCGGATACTACGAGCAGTACTTC. The rearrangement links TRBV21-1 to TRBJ2-7; the table's D gene call, TRBD1, was not cross checked with the DNA. TRBV21-1 is a documented pseudogene. This CDR3 contains 16 residues.

This clonotype was detected many times. The chain carries TRBV5-1 and TRBJ2-5; D is possibly TRBD1 (5 bases). This CDR3 has 13 amino acids. V gave up 0 bases and J gave up 9 bases, with 12 bases separating them. The germline CDR1 and CDR2 sequences are SGHRS and YFSETQ. The CDR3 loop is CASSLDPGPPQYF. CDR3 sequence (DNA): TGCGCCAGCAGCTTGGATCCAGGGCCCCCCCAGTACTTC.

This clonotype appeared a few times. V and J are TRBV3-1 and TRBJ2-1; D remains unclear. V lost 4 bases and J lost 5, with 6 bases in between. The CDR3 covers 12 residues. CDR1 is LGHDT and CDR2 is YNNKEL in the germline V gene (reference sequence). The CDR3 sequence: CASSRTDNEQFF. The CDR3, as DNA: TGTGCCAGCAGCCGAACGGACAATGAGCAGTTCTTC.

The V gene is TRBV6-2 or TRBV6-3, the J gene TRBJ2-7, with TRBD1 matching over 8 bases. The CDR3 has 13 amino acids. V shed 6 bases and J 4 bases; nucleotides not matched to a gene: 5. CDR1 is MNHEY, CDR2 SVGEGT, per germline. CDR3 in DNA: TGTGCCAGCAGGGGGGACAGGATTTACGAGCAGTACTTC. Amino acids: CASRGDRIYEQYF.

This clonotype showed up many times. J is TRBJ1-4 and V is TRBV9; unclear D gene. The germline V gene encodes CDR1 SGDLS and CDR2 YYNGEE. The V and J ends lost 0 bases and 4 bases respectively, with 7 bases between them. This CDR3 is built from 14 residues. CDR3 region: CASSVDVGNEKLFF. The CDR3 nucleotides read TGTGCCAGCAGCGTAGACGTGGGTAATGAAAAACTGTTTTTT.

This clonotype has a single count. V is TRBV6-1 and J is TRBJ2-7; 10 nucleotides agree with TRBD1. V lost 5 bases and J lost 5; bases outside the gene matches: 9. The CDR3 extends over 15 amino acids. Per germline, CDR1 MNHNS and CDR2 SASEGT. This chain's CDR3 is CASSLTGGAGHEQYF. The CDR3 nucleotides are TGTGCCAGCAGTTTGACAGGGGGCGCGGGACACGAGCAGTACTTC.

The chain couples TRBV7-2 to TRBJ2-3; TRBD2 agrees at 13 bases. The CDR3 spans 16 residues. Looked up from germline, CDR1 is SGHTA and CDR2 is FQGNSA. Trimming took 1 base from V and 6 from J; bases not matched to a gene: 4. This CDR3 is CASSLDLTSGRDTQYF. The CDR3 DNA follows: TGTGCCAGCAGCTTAGACTTGACTAGCGGGAGGGATACGCAGTATTTT. The full variable domain, with the rest looked up from reference TRBV7-2 and TRBJ2-3, is GAGVSQSPSNKVTEKGKDVELRCDPISGHTALYWYRQSLGQGLEFLIYFQGNSAPDKSGLPSDRFSAERTGGSVSTLTIQRTQQEDSAVYLCASSLDLTSGRDTQYFGPGTRLTVL.

This clonotype was recorded many times. The genes are TRBV20-1 and TRBJ2-3; the D gene is possibly TRBD1 (7 bases). The CDR3 has 15 amino acids. Per germline, CDR1 DFQATT and CDR2 SNEGSKA (reference sequence). V was cut by 6 bases and J by 7 bases, with 23 bases left in between. CDR3 bases: TGCAGTGCCAGGGGGGAGCGGAGAGAAACAAATACGCAGTATTTT. The encoded protein is CSARGERRETNTQYF.

This clonotype was detected once. The rearrangement uses TRBV7-9 and TRBJ1-1; D is ambiguous. V was clipped by 2 bases and J by 5 bases, with 15 bases between them. The CDR3 length is 15 residues. Germline V gene lookup returns CDR1 SEHNR and CDR2 FQNEAQ (reference sequence). CDR3: CASSLSGIGRTEAFF. CDR3 bases: TGTGCCAGCAGCTTATCGGGAATCGGGCGGACTGAAGCTTTCTTT.

The chain joins TRBV6-2 or TRBV6-3 to TRBJ1-1; TRBD1 is a possible D gene (5 bases). Trimming took off 6 bases at V and 6 bases at J, with 20 bases between the two ends. The CDR3 has 15 amino acids. Germline-derived CDR1 and CDR2 are MNHEY and SVGEGT. CDR3 DNA: TGTGCCAGCAGCCCCCATACCGACGGGGACGCTGAAGCTTTCTTT. Translated: CASSPHTDGDAEAFF.

This clonotype was detected ten times or more. The V call is TRBV7-2, the J call TRBJ2-1; D remains ambiguous. Trimming took 5 bases from V and 9 from J, leaving 11 bases between them. CDR1 and CDR2 (germline): SGHTA, FQGNSA. The CDR3 contains 12 residues. In DNA form, the CDR3 reads TGTGCCAGCAGCCCGTCCGGAGCTGAGCAGTTCTTC. It is translated as CASSPSGAEQFF.

The rearrangement joins TRBV20-1 to TRBJ2-7; no clear D gene. Trimming took 6 bases from V and 4 from J, leaving 13 bases between them. Germline loops: CDR1 DFQATT, CDR2 SNEGSKA (reference sequence). The length of the CDR3 is 12 residues. CDR3 loop: CSAPKTAYEQYF. The CDR3 bases are TGCAGTGCACCAAAGACCGCATACGAGCAGTACTTC.

The sample holds many counts of this clonotype. At one end the junction does not follow the germline gene, possibly because of a read error. CDR3 protein: CASSGKQGSNTEAFF. As DNA, the CDR3 is TGTGCCAGCAGCGGGAAACAGGGTTCGAACACTGAAGCCTTCTTT. The J gene is TRBJ1-1, the V gene TRBV9, with D possibly TRBD1 on 6 matching bases. The CDR3 extends over 15 amino acids. Germline V gene sequence: CDR1 SGDLS, CDR2 YYNGEE.

The table lists this clonotype with many counts. The chain uses TRBV5-4 and TRBJ1-1, with D unclear. Looked up from germline, CDR1 is SGHNT and CDR2 is YYREEE (reference sequence). The V end lost 4 bases, the J end lost 1 base, and 8 bases lay between the germline ends. The CDR3 runs 13 residues. The CDR3 region has the DNA TGTGCCAGCAGCGCGGACTGGAACACTGAAGCTTTCTTT. It specifies CASSADWNTEAFF.

This clonotype was recorded a few times. The chain has TRBV7-9 and TRBJ2-5; TRBD2 matches at 7 bases. The V and J ends lost 5 bases and 2 bases, in that order; junction bases with no gene match: 11. The length of the CDR3 is 16 residues. Germline V gene lookup returns CDR1 SEHNR and CDR2 FQNEAQ (reference sequence). The CDR3 loop is CASSQTASGRQETQYF. The CDR3 DNA reads as TGTGCCAGCAGCCAGACGGCTAGCGGACGACAAGAGACCCAGTACTTC.

This clonotype occurred many times. The V and J genes are TRBV18 and TRBJ1-1, with no clear D. Trimming took 3 bases from V and 0 from J, leaving 5 bases between them. CDR3 length: 13 amino acids. CDR1 KGHSH and CDR2 LQKENI come from the germline V gene. The CDR3 loop is CASSPGLNTEAFF. The CDR3 DNA reads TGTGCCAGCTCACCGGGATTGAACACTGAAGCTTTCTTT.

This clonotype was seen only a few times. The chain links TRBV2 to TRBJ2-1, with a possible D match to TRBD2 (6 bases). CDR3 length equals 15 residues. The germline V gene has CDR1 SNHLY and CDR2 FYNNEI. V lost 7 bases and J lost 5, with 18 bases in between. The CDR3 is CASKRERASNNEQFF. CDR3 sequence (DNA): TGTGCCAGCAAAAGGGAGCGGGCCAGTAACAATGAGCAGTTCTTC.

This clonotype was observed many times. This chain links TRBV12-3 or TRBV12-4 with TRBJ1-3; 7 positions match TRBD1. The CDR3 is made up of 12 amino acids. J gave up 14 bases and V 10 bases, and 14 bases lay outside the gene matches. The CDR3 DNA follows: TGTGCCACCTCCTCTCCGGACGGGACAGTATATTTT. Translation: CATSSPDGTVYF.

This clonotype was observed a few times. J is TRBJ1-1 and V is TRBV7-6, with a tentative D call TRBD1 (5 bases). With 5 bases removed from V and 1 base from J, the gap between germline ends came to 11 bases. This CDR3 has 14 residues. Germline V gene sequence: CDR1 SGHVS, CDR2 FNYEAQ. The CDR3 is CASSRGVANTEAFF. In DNA, the CDR3 is TGTGCCAGCAGCAGAGGGGTAGCGAACACTGAAGCTTTCTTT.